The 5 T cell receptor beta chains given below trace back to one sample, sequenced in a study of blood T cell repertoires in COVID-19. TCRdb's copy holds only in-frame clones and misses some; the assay was immunoSEQ multiplex PCR. The sample shows some 140,000 clones, around 76% of them seen only once. Source material: peripheral blood. These receptors originate from a man older than 75 with acute or convalescent COVID-19.

In its sample, this clone was seen a few times. The rearrangement links TRBV28 to TRBJ1-5; D not resolved. Trimming stripped 7 bases from V and 3 bases from J, with 10 bases between. The CDR3 has 13 residues. The germline V gene encodes CDR1 MDHEN and CDR2 SYDVKM. The CDR3 DNA sequence: TGTGCCAGCAAAAGAACCTACAATCAGCCCCAGCATTTT. The encoded protein is CASKRTYNQPQHF.

CDR3 coding DNA: TGTGCCTGGTCGGTCACAGGGGTCACCGGGGAGCTGTTTTTT. Translation gives CAWSVTGVTGELFF. V and J are TRBV30 and TRBJ2-2; 7 bases align to TRBD1. With V trimmed by 5 bases and J by 4 bases, 7 bases remained unmatched. This CDR3 is built from 14 residues. Looked up from germline, CDR1 is GTSNPN and CDR2 is SVGIG (reference sequence).

This clone was recorded a few times. The V and J genes are TRBV30 and TRBJ2-6, with D perhaps matching TRBD2 (5 bases). Germline assignment: CDR1 GTSNPN and CDR2 SVGIG (reference sequence). V gave up 5 bases and J gave up 0 bases, with 14 bases separating them. The CDR3 has 16 amino acids. CDR3 coding DNA: TGTGCCTGGGAACTAGGCCCCAGCTCTGGGGCCAACGTCCTGACTTTC. Translated, it gives CAWELGPSSGANVLTF.

V and J are TRBV5-5 and TRBJ1-1; tentative D call: TRBD1 (6 bases). V was pared by 2 bases and J by 4 bases, with 15 bases between. CDR3 length: 15 amino acids. CDR1 and CDR2 from the germline V gene are SGHKS and YYEKEE (reference sequence). In DNA, the CDR3 is TGTGCCAGCAGCTTCTTTGGGGCAGGGGCCACTGAAGCTTTCTTT. Its translation is CASSFFGAGATEAFF. The full variable domain, rest sourced from reference TRBV5-5 and TRBJ1-1, is DAGVTQSPTHLIKTRGQQVTLRCSPISGHKSVSWYQQVLGQGPQFIFQYYEKEERGRGNFPDRFSARQFPNYSSELNVNALLLGDSALYLCASSFFGAGATEAFFGQGTRLTVV.

This sequence joins TRBV15 and TRBJ1-5; D not certain. The ends were cut back, 4 bases at V and 3 bases at J, with 7 bases in the middle. Germline V CDR1 and CDR2: LNHNV, YYDKDF (reference sequence). CDR3 length: 13 amino acids. The CDR3 protein is CATSNSYNQPQHF. The CDR3 DNA is TGTGCCACCAGCAACTCTTACAATCAGCCCCAGCATTTT.